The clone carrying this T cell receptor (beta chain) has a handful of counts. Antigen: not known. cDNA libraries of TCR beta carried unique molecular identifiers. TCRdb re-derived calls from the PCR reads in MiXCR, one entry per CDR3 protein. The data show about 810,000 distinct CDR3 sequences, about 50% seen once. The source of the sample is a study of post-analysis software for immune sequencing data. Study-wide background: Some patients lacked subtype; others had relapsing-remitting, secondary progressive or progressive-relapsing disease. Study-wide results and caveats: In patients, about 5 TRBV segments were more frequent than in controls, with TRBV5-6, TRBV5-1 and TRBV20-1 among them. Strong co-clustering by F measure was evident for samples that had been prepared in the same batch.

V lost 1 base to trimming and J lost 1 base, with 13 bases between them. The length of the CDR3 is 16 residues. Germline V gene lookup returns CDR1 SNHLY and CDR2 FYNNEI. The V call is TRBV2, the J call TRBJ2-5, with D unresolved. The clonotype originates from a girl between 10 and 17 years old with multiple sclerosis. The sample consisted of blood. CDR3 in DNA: TGTGCCAGCAGTGAAGGGCCGGGTTTGGGCCAAGAGACCCAGTACTTC. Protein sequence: CASSEGPGLGQETQYF.